Presented here are 31 T cell receptor beta chains from one specimen sequenced in a study of cytomegalovirus exposure and HLA in healthy donors. Researchers ran the PCR with 60 Vbeta and 13 Jbeta primers. Measured with immunoSEQ multiplex PCR; TCRdb has only the in-frame clones, and not every one. The sample shows 200,000 or so clones, less than 80% of them seen only once. Sequencing used PBMCs. The receptors originated from a girl aged 2-9 years in good health and CMV-seronegative.

V gene TRBV2 combines with J gene TRBJ2-2, with TRBD1 identical over 7 bases. This CDR3 has 15 residues. CDR1 is SNHLY, CDR2 FYNNEI, per germline. Unmatched junction bases numbered 11, after V lost 8 bases and J lost 5 bases. The CDR3 DNA reads TGTGCCAGCCTCCTCGGGACAGCTCAAACCGGGGAGCTGTTTTTT. It encodes CASLLGTAQTGELFF.

The chain carries TRBV7-9 and TRBJ1-1; D possibly corresponds to TRBD1 (5 bases). V gave up 3 bases and J gave up 8 bases, with 16 bases separating them. The CDR3 covers 14 residues. The germline V gene has CDR1 SEHNR and CDR2 FQNEAQ (reference sequence). The CDR3 nucleotides read TGTGCCAGCAGCTTCAGCAGGGAGGCCTTCGAAGCTTTCTTT. This sequence encodes CASSFSREAFEAFF.

V gene TRBV13 combines with J gene TRBJ2-7; TRBD1 agrees at 10 bases. The CDR3 runs 16 residues. V shed 5 bases, J shed 0 bases, and the junction held 7 bases outside the gene matches. CDR1 PRHDT and CDR2 FYEKMQ come from the germline V gene (reference sequence). For the CDR3, the DNA is TGTGCCAGCAGCCCTGACAGGGGGCGAAGCTCCTACGAGCAGTACTTC. Protein: CASSPDRGRSSYEQYF. The full variable domain, its missing parts supplied by reference TRBV13 and TRBJ2-7, is AAGVIQSPRHLIKEKRETATLKCYPIPRHDTVYWYQQGPGQDPQFLISFYEKMQSDKGSIPDRFSAQQFSDYHSELNMSSLELGDSALYFCASSPDRGRSSYEQYFGPGTRLTVT.

The chain has TRBV27 and TRBJ2-2; D is perhaps TRBD2 (5 bases). Germline CDR1 is MNHEY and CDR2 is SMNVEV (reference sequence). The CDR3 runs 15 residues. Trimming cost V 4 bases and J 3 bases, with 12 bases left between them. Here the CDR3 DNA reads TGTGCCAGCAGTTGGTCGGGGTTCTACACCGGGGAGCTGTTTTTT. Protein product: CASSWSGFYTGELFF.

The V call is TRBV27, the J call TRBJ1-6, with D hard to call. Trimming took 5 bases from V and 5 from J, leaving 13 bases between them. Germline V gene data show CDR1 as MNHEY and CDR2 as SMNVEV (reference sequence). The CDR3 is 15 residues long. The CDR3 region has the DNA TGTGCCAGCAGTCCGTCTCCGGGGAATAATTCACCCCTCCACTTT. It yields the protein CASSPSPGNNSPLHF.

This clone was counted only a few times. At one end the junction does not follow the germline gene, possibly because of a read error. The chain couples TRBV4-1 to TRBJ2-2; D call uncertain. CDR3 size: 18 residues. CDR1 is MGHRA, CDR2 YSYEKL, per germline. The CDR3 DNA sequence: TGCGCCAGCAGCCAAGTGGGCGCCCCAGCAAAGAACGCCGGGGAGCTGTTTTTT. Protein sequence: CASSQVGAPAKNAGELFF.

This chain joins TRBV6-1 and TRBJ1-1; no firm D call. The V end was cut by 10 bases, the J end by 1 base, with 13 bases between. CDR3 size: 13 residues. Germline V gene lookup returns CDR1 MNHNS and CDR2 SASEGT. Here the CDR3 reads CATGSQPNTEAFF. DNA for the CDR3: TGTGCCACCGGTTCCCAACCGAACACTGAAGCTTTCTTT.

The CDR3 DNA is TGTGCCAGCATAGAGCTAGCGGAAACAGATACGCAGTATTTT. Its translation: CASIELAETDTQYF. This rearrangement joins TRBV2 to TRBJ2-3; 7 nucleotides line up with TRBD2. CDR3 size: 14 residues. CDR1 and CDR2 from the germline V gene are SNHLY and FYNNEI. V was clipped by 7 bases and J by 3 bases; unmatched bases: 7.

The chain combines TRBV11-2 with TRBJ2-1; 14 bases are a match to TRBD2. The J segment lost 5 bases and the V segment lost 4 bases, leaving 4 bases of the junction unmatched. There are 16 residues in the CDR3. The germline CDR1 and CDR2 sequences are SGHAT and FQNNGV. The CDR3 DNA is TGTGCCAGCAGCTGGGGGGGACTAGCGGGAGACAATGAGCAGTTCTTC. Its translation: CASSWGGLAGDNEQFF.

The chain recombines TRBV12-5 with TRBJ2-1, with a weak D call TRBD1 (5 bases). Trimming stripped 2 bases from V and 12 bases from J, with 5 bases between. This CDR3 is 10 amino acids long. In germline, CDR1 is LGHNT, CDR2 FRNRAP. CDR3 DNA: TGTGCTAGTGGTTTGCAGGGGCAGTTCTTC. It translates to CASGLQGQFF.

V gene TRBV5-1 combines with J gene TRBJ1-3, with TRBD1 matching 7 bases. The CDR3 length is 15 residues. With V trimmed by 0 bases and J by 8 bases, 8 bases remained unmatched. Germline V gene lookup returns CDR1 SGHRS and CDR2 YFSETQ. The CDR3 here is CASSLVYRGDDTIYF. In DNA form, the CDR3 reads TGCGCCAGCAGCTTGGTATACAGGGGAGATGACACCATATATTTT.

The genes are TRBV14 and TRBJ1-3; tentative D call: TRBD1 (5 bases). CDR1 and CDR2 (germline): SGHDN, FVKESK. This CDR3 is built from 16 residues. The V and J ends lost 1 base and 4 bases respectively, with 14 bases between them. The CDR3 protein is CASSQVNSRAGNTIYF. DNA of the CDR3: TGTGCCAGCAGCCAAGTTAATAGCAGGGCCGGAAACACCATATATTTT.

This CDR3 reads CASSVGTGYTYEQYF. CDR3 in DNA: TGTGCCAGCAGCGTAGGGACAGGCTATACCTACGAGCAGTACTTC. The chain combines TRBV9 with TRBJ2-7, with 7 bases fitting TRBD1. Germline values: CDR1 SGDLS, CDR2 YYNGEE. The trim removed 0 bases at V and 2 bases at J, leaving 5 bases unmatched. CDR3 length: 15 residues.

This clone was counted only a few times. The rearrangement uses TRBV5-4 and TRBJ2-7; 7 bases match TRBD1. Germline CDR1 SGHNT, CDR2 YYREEE (reference sequence). The CDR3 spans 14 residues. V lost 6 bases, J lost 0 bases, and 6 bases stayed unmatched. The CDR3 sequence: CASTPDRTSYEQYF. The CDR3 DNA is TGTGCCAGCACCCCGGACAGGACCTCCTACGAGCAGTACTTC.

V usage is TRBV6-1 and J usage is TRBJ2-5; 9 nucleotides match TRBD1. The CDR3 sequence is 14 residues long. The J segment lost 4 bases and the V segment lost 6 bases, leaving 6 bases of the junction unmatched. Germline loops: CDR1 MNHNS, CDR2 SASEGT. The CDR3 nucleotides read TGTGCCAGCAGGACCGGGACAGGGTTAGAGACCCAGTACTTC. Amino acids: CASRTGTGLETQYF.

The chain combines TRBV30 with TRBJ2-5; no clear D gene. The J call may not be correct, given that the DNA end is closer to TRBJ2-7. Germline CDR1 is GTSNPN and CDR2 is SVGIG (reference sequence). This CDR3 spans 14 amino acids. CDR3 amino acids: CAWSWALRPYEQYF. The CDR3 DNA reads TGTGCCTGGAGCTGGGCGCTTCGCCCCTACGAGCAGTACTTC.

The gene calls are TRBV19 and TRBJ2-7; the match to TRBD1 covers 10 bases. This CDR3 is 15 amino acids long. Germline lookup yields CDR1 LNHDA and CDR2 SQIVND (reference sequence). The junction had 9 bases not matched to a gene; V was cut back by 6 bases and J by 4 bases. This chain's CDR3 is CASSPTGTGDYEQYF. CDR3 DNA sequence: TGTGCCAGTAGCCCTACCGGGACAGGGGATTACGAGCAGTACTTC.

CDR3 region: CASSLDPGGFYEQYF. The CDR3 DNA sequence: TGTGCCAGCAGCTTGGATCCAGGGGGCTTCTACGAGCAGTACTTC. The chain links TRBV5-4 to TRBJ2-7, with 8 bases lining up with TRBD1. This CDR3 has 15 amino acids. Losses at the gene ends were 0 bases for V and 3 bases for J; bases not matched to a gene: 5. The germline V gene encodes CDR1 SGHNT and CDR2 YYREEE (reference sequence).

The chain links TRBV6-5 to TRBJ2-7; 9 nucleotides align to TRBD1. The CDR3 runs 15 residues. The germline gives CDR1 MNHEY, CDR2 SVGAGI. V trimming: 5 bases; J trimming: 4 bases; junction bases outside the gene matches: 9. In DNA form, the CDR3 reads TGTGCCAGCAGTGCCGCGACAGGGGGATTTTACGAGCAGTACTTC. Amino acids: CASSAATGGFYEQYF.

The gene calls are TRBV2 and TRBJ2-7; 9 bases are a match to TRBD1. The junction had 10 bases not matched to a gene; V was cut back by 7 bases and J by 6 bases. The V gene's germline CDR1 is SNHLY and CDR2 FYNNEI. The CDR3 length is 14 residues. The CDR3 region is CASTAGQGFAEQYF. CDR3 DNA: TGTGCCAGCACCGCCGGACAGGGGTTCGCCGAGCAGTACTTC.

The chain couples TRBV11-2 to TRBJ1-1, with a tentative D call TRBD1 (6 bases). The CDR3 spans 14 residues. V was shortened by 4 bases and J by 1 base, with 10 bases between the two germline ends. Germline V lookup: CDR1 SGHAT, CDR2 FQNNGV. The CDR3 DNA sequence: TGTGCCAGCAGCTACAGGGTAACGAACACTGAAGCTTTCTTT. Residues: CASSYRVTNTEAFF.

This chain joins TRBV5-4 and TRBJ1-6; D may be TRBD1 (5 bases). Germline V CDR1 and CDR2: SGHNT, YYREEE (reference sequence). Trimming pared 2 bases from V and 8 bases from J, leaving 17 bases between. The CDR3 runs 16 residues. DNA of the CDR3: TGTGCCAGCAGCTTAAGGCAGGGAAAGTTTTATTCACCCCTCCACTTT. Translating gives CASSLRQGKFYSPLHF.

The chain recombines TRBV29-1 with TRBJ2-1, with 7 nucleotides matching TRBD1. Germline-derived CDR1 and CDR2 are SQVTM and ANQGSEA. This CDR3 region has 14 residues. For the CDR3, the DNA is TGCAGTTCCGAACAGGGGAACACCTACAATGAGCAGTTCTTC. Residues: CSSEQGNTYNEQFF.

The sample holds one count of this clone. The CDR3 is CASSPGSWTEAFF. The CDR3 coding sequence is TGTGCCAGCAGCCCCGGTAGTTGGACTGAAGCTTTCTTT. The chain joins TRBV9 to TRBJ1-1; D unresolved. This CDR3 is 13 amino acids long. V was clipped by 4 bases and J by 5 bases, with 12 bases between them. CDR1 is SGDLS, CDR2 YYNGEE, per germline.

The rearrangement joins TRBV29-1 to TRBJ1-1, with 8 bases fitting TRBD1. This CDR3 has 12 amino acids. The V gene end was trimmed by 7 bases and the J gene end by 4 bases; junction bases not matched to a gene: 5. Germline CDR1 reads SQVTM; CDR2 reads ANQGSEA. The CDR3 loop is CSGGQAGTEAFF. The DNA for the CDR3 is TGCAGCGGGGGACAGGCGGGCACTGAAGCTTTCTTT.

The genes are TRBV5-6 and TRBJ2-4; 8 bases align to TRBD1. This CDR3 comprises 13 residues. CDR1 and CDR2 from the germline V gene are SGHDT and YYEEEE. Germline trimming cut 6 bases from V and 14 bases from J; bases unmatched to any gene: 13. The CDR3 DNA reads as TGTGCCAGCATCTCGACAGGGACAGGAGTAGAGTACTTC. Amino acids: CASISTGTGVEYF.

The chain combines TRBV5-5 with TRBJ1-4; D uncertain. Trimming stripped 0 bases from V and 5 bases from J, with 11 bases between. The CDR3 runs to 15 residues. Per the germline V gene, CDR1 is SGHKS and CDR2 is YYEKEE (reference sequence). The CDR3 spells CASSLGGEFNEKLFF. The CDR3 DNA follows: TGTGCCAGCAGCTTGGGTGGGGAGTTCAATGAAAAACTGTTTTTT. Using reference TRBV5-5 and TRBJ1-4 for the parts outside the CDR3, the full variable domain is DAGVTQSPTHLIKTRGQQVTLRCSPISGHKSVSWYQQVLGQGPQFIFQYYEKEERGRGNFPDRFSARQFPNYSSELNVNALLLGDSALYLCASSLGGEFNEKLFFGSGTQLSVL.

The chain carries TRBV13 and TRBJ2-3, with a possible D match to TRBD1 (5 bases). The CDR3 contains 16 residues. Germline V CDR1 and CDR2: PRHDT, FYEKMQ (reference sequence). Trimming pared 1 base from V and 2 bases from J, leaving 13 bases between. The CDR3 region is CASSLALAGYTDTQYF. The CDR3 DNA reads TGTGCCAGCAGCTTAGCCCTCGCAGGGTACACAGATACGCAGTATTTT.

There are a few counts of this clone. The chain combines TRBV19 with TRBJ1-1, with 7 bases aligning to TRBD1. Per germline, CDR1 LNHDA and CDR2 SQIVND (reference sequence). After removal of 6 bases from V and 1 base from J, the junction contained 2 bases not matched to a gene. The CDR3 consists of 13 residues. The CDR3 spells CASSRDRNTEAFF. The CDR3 DNA follows: TGTGCCAGTAGCCGGGACAGGAACACTGAAGCTTTCTTT.

The rearrangement uses TRBV10-2 and TRBJ1-4; D may be TRBD1 (5 bases). The germline V and J ends were trimmed by 6 bases and 14 bases, with 19 bases remaining between them. Germline V gives CDR1 WSHSY, CDR2 SAAADI. The CDR3 sequence is 13 residues long. This chain's CDR3 is CASRWGNEGVLFF. CDR3 in DNA: TGCGCCAGCAGGTGGGGTAACGAAGGGGTGCTGTTTTTT.

The V call is TRBV11-2, the J call TRBJ2-5; 8 nucleotides line up with TRBD2. The J call may be faulty, since TRBJ2-7 better matches the DNA end. The CDR3 runs to 15 residues. From germline, CDR1 is SGHAT and CDR2 FQNNGV. The CDR3 bases are TGTGCCAGCAGCACGACCGGGACTAGGACTCACGAGCAGTACTTC. Protein sequence: CASSTTGTRTHEQYF.